What follows are 12 T cell receptor beta chains derived from one specimen sequenced in a study of Ad26.COV2.S vaccination and SARS-CoV-2 variants. Only in-frame clones appear in the TCRdb table, and some are missing; sequencing was by immunoSEQ multiplex PCR. The sample includes 350,000 to 500,000 clones, around 90% of them seen just once. Sample treatment: some 20 received Ad26.COV2.S at low or high dose, single or two shots; a few received placebo; per-sample allocation not given. The samples were gathered on day 63 after the first injection of vaccine or placebo. The source material was peripheral blood, sampled in a trial of Ad26.COV2.S vaccine versus placebo. All receptors derive from a person aged 18-65 years who received the Ad26.COV2.S COVID-19 vaccine or a placebo.

The rearrangement links TRBV7-9 to TRBJ2-5, with no clear D. V gave up 7 bases and J gave up 4 bases, with 7 bases separating them. The V gene's germline CDR1 is SEHNR and CDR2 FQNEAQ (reference sequence). The CDR3 loop spans 11 amino acids. Here the CDR3 reads CASTPLETQYF. DNA for the CDR3: TGTGCCAGCACCCCCTTAGAGACCCAGTACTTC.

This clone has only a few counts. The chain links TRBV30 to TRBJ2-1, with D possibly called TRBD1 or TRBD2 (5 bases each). This CDR3 spans 14 amino acids. V lost 4 bases, J lost 9 bases, and 19 bases lay in between. Germline CDR1 and CDR2: GTSNPN and SVGIG (reference sequence). The chain's CDR3 is CAWIWGRGRGEQFF. The CDR3 bases are TGTGCCTGGATATGGGGGAGAGGTCGGGGTGAGCAGTTCTTC.

This chain joins TRBV7-9 and TRBJ2-1, with 8 bases that match TRBD2. This CDR3 comprises 14 residues. V gave up 4 bases and J gave up 10 bases; unmatched junction bases: 9. The germline CDR1 and CDR2 sequences are SEHNR and FQNEAQ (reference sequence). This chain's CDR3 is CASSSTGGPGEQFF. The CDR3 nucleotides read TGTGCCAGCAGCTCTACGGGAGGGCCGGGGGAGCAGTTCTTC.

This chain joins TRBV30 and TRBJ2-3, with 8 bases fitting TRBD2. V lost 4 bases to trimming and J lost 7 bases; unmatched junction nucleotides: 10. CDR1 is GTSNPN, CDR2 SVGIG, per germline (reference sequence). The length of the CDR3 is 14 residues. The CDR3 nucleotides are TGTGCCTGGACTCCCGGGGGGGGCGAAAATACGCAGTATTTT. Its translation: CAWTPGGGENTQYF. Full variable domain (remainder filled in from reference TRBV30 and TRBJ2-3): SQTIHQWPATLVQPVGSPLSLECTVEGTSNPNLYWYRQAAGRGLQLLFYSVGIGQISSEVPQNLSASRPQDRQFILSSKKLLLSDSGFYLCAWTPGGGENTQYFGPGTRLTVL.

The genes are TRBV28 and TRBJ1-4, with D unresolved. V was cut by 2 bases and J by 0 bases, with 10 bases left in between. CDR3 length: 16 residues. In germline, CDR1 is MDHEN, CDR2 SYDVKM. The CDR3 DNA is TGTGCCAGCAGTTTAGGATCGGCGGCAACTAATGAAAAACTGTTTTTT. Translation gives CASSLGSAATNEKLFF.

This clone has just a few counts. V gene TRBV19 combines with J gene TRBJ2-7; 9 bases align to TRBD2. CDR3 length: 14 amino acids. Germline V gene data show CDR1 as LNHDA and CDR2 as SQIVND (reference sequence). V lost 5 bases and J lost 1; bases outside the gene matches: 3. This chain's CDR3 is CASSGTSFSYEQYF. The CDR3 DNA reads TGTGCCAGTAGTGGGACTAGCTTTTCCTACGAGCAGTACTTC.

The chain couples TRBV14 to TRBJ1-1; D is ambiguous. Germline CDR1 is SGHDN and CDR2 is FVKESK. This CDR3 has 14 amino acids. V was clipped by 0 bases and J by 5 bases, with 10 bases between them. CDR3 DNA sequence: TGTGCCAGCAGCCAAGAACCGGGTTGGACTGAAGCTTTCTTT. Translated: CASSQEPGWTEAFF. The variable domain in full, completed from reference TRBV14 and TRBJ1-1, reads EAGVTQFPSHSVIEKGQTVTLRCDPISGHDNLYWYRRVMGKEIKFLLHFVKESKQDESGMPNNRFLAERTGGTYSTLKVQPAELEDSGVYFCASSQEPGWTEAFFGQGTRLTVV.

This clone was recorded once. The chain couples TRBV7-3 to TRBJ2-3; maybe TRBD2 (6 bases). Between the trimmed V and J ends, which lost 2 bases and 5 bases, there was a span of 11 bases. CDR1 and CDR2 (germline): SGHTA, FQGTGA. The CDR3 contains 14 residues. CDR3 sequence reads: CASSLAGPLDTQYF. The CDR3 DNA is TGTGCCAGCAGCTTAGCGGGACCTTTAGATACGCAGTATTTT.

The rearrangement joins TRBV11-2 to TRBJ2-3, with 9 bases matching TRBD1. V dropped 0 bases and J dropped 2; count of bases not matched to a gene: 6. This CDR3 comprises 17 residues. Germline-derived CDR1 and CDR2 are SGHAT and FQNNGV. The chain's CDR3 is CASSLDWGTGYTDTQYF. In nucleotides, the CDR3 is TGTGCCAGCAGCTTAGATTGGGGGACAGGGTACACAGATACGCAGTATTTT.

This chain joins TRBV28 and TRBJ2-7; possibly TRBD1 for D (6 bases). The CDR3 length is 15 residues. V was cut by 1 base and J by 2 bases, with 12 bases left in between. The germline CDR1 and CDR2 sequences are MDHEN and SYDVKM. The CDR3 coding sequence is TGTGCCAGCAGTTTATCCGACAGGACCACCTACGAGCAGTACTTC. Translated, it gives CASSLSDRTTYEQYF. The full variable domain, with the rest looked up from reference TRBV28 and TRBJ2-7, is DVKVTQSSRYLVKRTGEKVFLECVQDMDHENMFWYRQDPGLGLRLIYFSYDVKMKEKGDIPEGYSVSREKKERFSLILESASTNQTSMYLCASSLSDRTTYEQYFGPGTRLTVT.

CDR3 protein: CASSIVVVGFSEQFF. Written as DNA, the CDR3 is TGTGCCAGTAGTATAGTGGTAGTTGGTTTCAGTGAGCAGTTCTTC. The genes are TRBV19 and TRBJ2-1; D is ambiguous. The CDR3 has 15 residues. The germline V gene encodes CDR1 LNHDA and CDR2 SQIVND (reference sequence). The germline V and J ends were trimmed by 1 base and 9 bases, with 16 bases remaining between them.

This clone was observed a handful of times. The rearrangement joins TRBV7-9 to TRBJ1-1; D unresolved. CDR1 and CDR2 (germline): SEHNR, FQNEAQ (reference sequence). The V gene lost 5 bases and the J gene lost 8 bases, with 18 bases spanning the gap. This CDR3 is 14 amino acids long. CDR3 sequence: CASSRYQGRHEAFF. The CDR3 coding sequence is TGTGCCAGCAGCCGTTACCAAGGACGGCACGAAGCTTTCTTT.